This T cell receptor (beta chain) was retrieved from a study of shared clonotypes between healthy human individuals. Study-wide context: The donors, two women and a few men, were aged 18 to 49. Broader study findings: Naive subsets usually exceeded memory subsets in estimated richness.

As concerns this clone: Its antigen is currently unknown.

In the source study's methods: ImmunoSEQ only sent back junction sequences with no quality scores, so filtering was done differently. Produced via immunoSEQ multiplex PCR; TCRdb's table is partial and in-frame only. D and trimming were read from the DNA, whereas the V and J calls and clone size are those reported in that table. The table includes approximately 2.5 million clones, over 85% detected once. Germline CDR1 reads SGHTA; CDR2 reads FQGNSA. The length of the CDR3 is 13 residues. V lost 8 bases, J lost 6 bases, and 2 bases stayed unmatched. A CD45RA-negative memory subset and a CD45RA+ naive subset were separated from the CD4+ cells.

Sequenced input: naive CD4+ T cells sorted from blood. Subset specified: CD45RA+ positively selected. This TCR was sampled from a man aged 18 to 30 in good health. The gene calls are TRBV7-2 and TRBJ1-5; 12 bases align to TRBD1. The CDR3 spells CASGTGGGQPQHF. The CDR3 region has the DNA TGTGCCAGCGGGACAGGGGGCGGTCAGCCCCAGCATTTT.